The 18 T cell receptor beta chains in this list originate from one sample, sequenced in a study of OX40 agonist ivuxolimab in advanced cancers. Libraries were prepared by immunoSEQ multiplex PCR; TCRdb keeps only in-frame clonotypes and omits some of them. The data contain around 70,000 clones, 70% to 85% of them singletons. Sequenced material: CD4+ or CD8+ T cells sorted from blood, taken in a trial of the OX40 agonist ivuxolimab. Receptor source: an adult with an advanced solid tumor such as melanoma, head and neck, liver or kidney cancer.

The chain joins TRBV6-5 to TRBJ2-7, with D perhaps TRBD2 (6 bases). The CDR3 runs 13 residues. The germline V and J ends were trimmed by 5 bases and 3 bases, with 11 bases remaining between them. Per germline, CDR1 MNHEY and CDR2 SVGAGI. CDR3 amino acids: CASSQGLGYEQYF. CDR3 bases: TGTGCCAGCAGTCAGGGACTCGGCTACGAGCAGTACTTC.

The J gene is TRBJ1-1, the V gene TRBV5-5; D is perhaps TRBD1 (6 bases). This CDR3 comprises 15 residues. Germline V gene sequence: CDR1 SGHKS, CDR2 YYEKEE (reference sequence). Trimming left V 7 bases short and J 0 bases short, with 16 bases between. CDR3 region: CASLQGIGVNTEAFF. DNA for the CDR3: TGTGCCAGCTTACAGGGTATTGGTGTGAACACTGAAGCTTTCTTT.

The chain carries TRBV9 and TRBJ1-2, with a possible D match to TRBD1 (5 bases). Trimming shortened V by 2 bases and J by 7 bases, and 12 bases separated the two germline ends. This CDR3 is built from 13 residues. Germline loops: CDR1 SGDLS, CDR2 YYNGEE. The DNA for the CDR3 is TGTGCCAGCAGCGTTACAGGTGGGGGTGGCTACACCTTC. It translates to CASSVTGGGGYTF.

The chain employs TRBV19 and TRBJ1-1, with D possibly matching TRBD1 (6 bases). Trimming took off 5 bases at V and 4 bases at J, with 11 bases between the two ends. The CDR3 is made up of 13 amino acids. Germline V gives CDR1 LNHDA, CDR2 SQIVND (reference sequence). The CDR3 region is CASSFAGATEAFF. The CDR3 DNA is TGTGCCAGTAGTTTCGCAGGGGCCACTGAAGCTTTCTTT.

V and J are TRBV11-1 and TRBJ1-1, with D maybe TRBD1 (5 bases). Trimming took off 1 base at V and 5 bases at J, with 14 bases between the two ends. CDR3 length equals 15 residues. Looked up from germline, CDR1 is SGHAT and CDR2 is FQDESV (reference sequence). CDR3 nucleotide sequence: TGTGCCAGCAGCTTAGGATCGGGGGGGAGTACTGAAGCTTTCTTT. Amino acid sequence: CASSLGSGGSTEAFF.

This chain links TRBV7-6 with TRBJ1-1; D possibly corresponds to TRBD1 (5 bases). Germline-derived CDR1 and CDR2 are SGHVS and FNYEAQ. V lost 5 bases and J 7 bases, leaving 14 bases between the germline ends. This CDR3 region has 13 residues. The CDR3 DNA is TGTGCCAGCAGCCCTATGCAGGGACTTGAAGCTTTCTTT. Translation: CASSPMQGLEAFF.

The chain links TRBV7-3 to TRBJ2-3; D gene uncertain. The CDR3 consists of 14 residues. Germline V gene lookup returns CDR1 SGHTA and CDR2 FQGTGA. Deletions cut 3 bases from V and 4 bases from J, with 11 bases between. CDR3 DNA sequence: TGTGCCAGCAGCTTGGGCCTCGGCGCAGATACGCAGTATTTT. Protein product: CASSLGLGADTQYF.

The gene calls are TRBV7-2 and TRBJ1-5; D is ambiguous. Trimming stripped 4 bases from V and 1 base from J, with 2 bases between. The CDR3 consists of 12 residues. Per germline, CDR1 SGHTA and CDR2 FQGNSA. The CDR3 bases are TGTGCCAGCAGCTACAGCAATCAGCCCCAGCATTTT. Its protein product is CASSYSNQPQHF.

This chain uses TRBV5-1 with TRBJ1-5, with 7 bases lining up with TRBD1. The CDR3 has 15 amino acids. Germline CDR1 reads SGHRS; CDR2 reads YFSETQ. The J segment lost 2 bases and the V segment lost 3 bases, leaving 5 bases of the junction unmatched. The DNA for the CDR3 is TGCGCCAGCAGCTACTCCGGGACAGGCAATCAGCCCCAGCATTTT. Translated: CASSYSGTGNQPQHF.

The V and J genes are TRBV6-5 and TRBJ2-7, with 8 bases aligning to TRBD2. The V and J ends lost 10 bases and 0 bases, in that order; junction bases with no gene match: 8. This CDR3 is built from 14 residues. The germline gives CDR1 MNHEY, CDR2 SVGAGI. The CDR3 bases are TGTGCCACGGGTAGCGGGGCAAACTCCTACGAGCAGTACTTC. The encoded protein is CATGSGANSYEQYF.

The chain links TRBV19 to TRBJ2-3; 10 nucleotides match TRBD2. From germline, CDR1 is LNHDA and CDR2 SQIVND (reference sequence). The CDR3 is made up of 15 amino acids. V was pared by 5 bases and J by 4 bases, with 6 bases of the junction left unmatched. CDR3 nucleotide sequence: TGTGCCAGTAGTCAAAGCGGGGGGGCTGCAGATACGCAGTATTTT. It is translated as CASSQSGGAADTQYF.

This clone was seen a few times. The rearrangement links TRBV2 to TRBJ2-5; D is perhaps TRBD1 or TRBD2 (5 bases each). This CDR3 is 13 amino acids long. In germline, CDR1 is SNHLY, CDR2 FYNNEI. The V and J ends lost 6 bases and 9 bases respectively, with 17 bases between them. The CDR3 DNA reads as TGTGCCAGCAGCGCCGGGGACCTGAGGGCCCAGTACTTC. Encoded protein: CASSAGDLRAQYF.

V usage is TRBV18 and J usage is TRBJ2-5, with 8 bases matching TRBD2. Trimming cost V 2 bases and J 5 bases; bases outside gene matches: 7. Germline lookup yields CDR1 KGHSH and CDR2 LQKENI. CDR3 size: 15 residues. The CDR3 loop is CASSPRTGGLETQYF. The DNA of the CDR3 is TGTGCCAGCTCACCAAGGACGGGGGGGCTTGAGACCCAGTACTTC.

J is TRBJ2-7 and V is TRBV2, with D perhaps assigned TRBD1 or TRBD2 (6 bases each). Germline V gene sequence: CDR1 SNHLY, CDR2 FYNNEI. The CDR3 consists of 15 residues. V was trimmed by 5 bases and J by 5 bases, leaving 19 bases between them. The CDR3 DNA is TGTGCCAGCAGTCGCTCACAGGGAGGAAAAGACGAGCAGTACTTC. This gives the protein CASSRSQGGKDEQYF. Supplemented by reference TRBV2 and TRBJ2-7, the full variable domain reads EPEVTQTPSHQVTQMGQEVILRCVPISNHLYFYWYRQILGQKVEFLVSFYNNEISEKSEIFDDQFSVERPDGSNFTLKIRSTKLEDSAMYFCASSRSQGGKDEQYFGPGTRLTVT.

Worth noting for this clone: This sample includes further DNA sequences coding for the same CDR3. This chain joins TRBV18 and TRBJ1-5, with 8 bases identical to TRBD1. After removal of 2 bases from V and 4 bases from J, the junction contained 1 base not matched to a gene. CDR3 length equals 14 residues. Germline CDR1 and CDR2: KGHSH and LQKENI. CDR3 sequence reads: CASSPGQGNQPQHF. CDR3 DNA: TGTGCCAGCTCACCAGGACAGGGTAATCAGCCCCAGCATTTT. Full variable domain (outside the CDR3, taken from reference TRBV18 and TRBJ1-5): NAGVMQNPRHLVRRRGQEARLRCSPMKGHSHVYWYRQLPEEGLKFMVYLQKENIIDESGMPKERFSAEFPKEGPSILRIQQVVRGDSAAYFCASSPGQGNQPQHFGDGTRLSIL.

V usage is TRBV18 and J usage is TRBJ1-4; a weak D match, TRBD1 (5 bases). The germline CDR1 and CDR2 sequences are KGHSH and LQKENI. The CDR3 is 17 residues long. V lost 5 bases to trimming and J lost 0 bases, with 16 bases between them. The CDR3 region is CASSARPTGSTNEKLFF. CDR3 nucleotides: TGTGCCAGCTCAGCAAGACCCACAGGATCAACTAATGAAAAACTGTTTTTT. Drawing the rest from reference TRBV18 and TRBJ1-4, the complete variable domain is NAGVMQNPRHLVRRRGQEARLRCSPMKGHSHVYWYRQLPEEGLKFMVYLQKENIIDESGMPKERFSAEFPKEGPSILRIQQVVRGDSAAYFCASSARPTGSTNEKLFFGSGTQLSVL.

The gene calls are TRBV4-1 and TRBJ2-3; a weak D match, TRBD2 (8 bases). V lost 4 bases and J lost 5, with 16 bases in between. In germline, CDR1 is MGHRA, CDR2 YSYEKL. The CDR3 contains 15 residues. CDR3 region: CASSRQGRGGDTQYF. CDR3 coding DNA: TGCGCCAGCAGCCGACAGGGACGGGGGGGAGATACGCAGTATTTT.

The J gene is TRBJ2-7, the V gene TRBV20-1; maybe TRBD1 (5 bases). With 4 bases removed from V and 5 bases from J, the gap between germline ends came to 9 bases. The CDR3 consists of 11 residues. Germline V gene data show CDR1 as DFQATT and CDR2 as SNEGSKA (reference sequence). The CDR3 coding sequence is TGCAGTGCTAAGCAGGGTAACGAGCAGTACTTC. It encodes CSAKQGNEQYF.